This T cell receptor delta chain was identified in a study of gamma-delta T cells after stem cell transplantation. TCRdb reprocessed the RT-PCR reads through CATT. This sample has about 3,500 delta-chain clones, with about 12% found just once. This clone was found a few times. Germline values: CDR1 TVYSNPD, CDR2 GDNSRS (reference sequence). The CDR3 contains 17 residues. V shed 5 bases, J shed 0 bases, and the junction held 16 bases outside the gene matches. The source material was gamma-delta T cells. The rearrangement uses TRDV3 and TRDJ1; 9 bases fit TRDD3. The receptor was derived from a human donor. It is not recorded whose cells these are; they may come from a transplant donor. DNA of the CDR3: TGTGCCCCTACAACCATGGGGGATAATAAGTACACCGATAAACTCATCTTT. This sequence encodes CAPTTMGDNKYTDKLIF.